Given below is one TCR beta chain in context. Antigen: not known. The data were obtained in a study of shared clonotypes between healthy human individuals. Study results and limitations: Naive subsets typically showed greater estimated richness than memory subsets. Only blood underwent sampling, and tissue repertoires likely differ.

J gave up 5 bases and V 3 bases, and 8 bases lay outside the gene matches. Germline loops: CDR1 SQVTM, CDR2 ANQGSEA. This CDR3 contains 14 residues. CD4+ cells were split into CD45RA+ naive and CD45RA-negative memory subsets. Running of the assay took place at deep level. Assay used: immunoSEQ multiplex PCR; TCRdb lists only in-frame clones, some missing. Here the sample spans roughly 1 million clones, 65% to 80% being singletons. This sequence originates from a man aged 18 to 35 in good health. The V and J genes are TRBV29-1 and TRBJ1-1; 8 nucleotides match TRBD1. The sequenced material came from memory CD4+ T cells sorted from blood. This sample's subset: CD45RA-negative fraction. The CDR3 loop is CSVDSAGGLTEAFF. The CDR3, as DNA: TGCAGCGTTGACTCGGCAGGGGGCCTGACTGAAGCTTTCTTT.